Below, one TCR beta chain is given with its context. Its antigen is not identified. The entry originates in a study of OX40 agonist ivuxolimab in advanced cancers. Looking at the study overall: Ivuxolimab, an agonist antibody against OX40 (CD134), was given to patients.

CDR3 length: 12 residues. Germline-derived CDR1 and CDR2 are LNHDA and SQIVND (reference sequence). Trimming took off 4 bases at V and 8 bases at J, with 9 bases between the two ends. Assay: immunoSEQ multiplex PCR; the TCRdb copy retains only in-frame clones and omits some. The sample has under 80,000 clones; about nine tenths are singletons. Study conclusions and caveats: People who partly responded at 0.1-3.0 mg/kg had some of the least clonal expansion seen.

Autoimmune disease history or systemic immunosuppression disqualified patients. The sequence was obtained from an adult with an advanced solid tumor such as melanoma, head and neck, liver or kidney cancer. Sequenced here: CD4+ or CD8+ T cells sorted from blood, sampled in a trial of the OX40 agonist ivuxolimab. This rearrangement joins TRBV19 to TRBJ2-1; D is unclear. CDR3: CASSNNYDEQFF. The DNA for the CDR3 is TGTGCCAGTAGTAACAATTACGATGAGCAGTTCTTC.